This passage covers 20 T cell receptor beta chains from one sample sequenced in a study of T-cell reconstitution after alpha-beta-depleted transplantation in children. Preparation of the TCRbeta library involved a method that used unique molecular identifiers. Each CDR3 protein is one row after TCRdb ran MiXCR on the PCR reads. Of around 440,000 distinct CDR3 sequences in the sample, about 11% were seen once. Sample: PBMCs, taken before TCRalphabeta/CD19-depleted stem cell transplant. These TCRs come from a child younger than 10 with inherited bone marrow failure, due to receive a stem cell transplant.

This clonotype was seen at least ten times. V gene TRBV30 combines with J gene TRBJ1-5, with D unresolved. Germline CDR1 is GTSNPN and CDR2 is SVGIG (reference sequence). CDR3 length equals 12 residues. Deletions cut 7 bases from V and 7 bases from J, with 14 bases between. The chain's CDR3 is CASEQGGQPQHF. The DNA of the CDR3 is TGTGCCTCAGAGCAAGGAGGCCAGCCCCAGCATTTT.

This clonotype was picked up many times. The rearrangement links TRBV5-1 to TRBJ1-2, with a tentative D call TRBD1 (5 bases). The V end was cut by 0 bases, the J end by 0 bases, with 12 bases between. The V gene's germline CDR1 is SGHRS and CDR2 YFSETQ. The CDR3 contains 16 residues. CDR3 residues: CASSLGDGTPNYGYTF. CDR3 coding DNA: TGCGCCAGCAGCTTGGGGGACGGAACCCCTAACTATGGCTACACCTTC.

A few counts support this clonotype. The chain carries TRBV7-6 and TRBJ2-7, with D perhaps assigned TRBD1 or TRBD2 (5 bases each). The CDR3 consists of 14 residues. The germline gives CDR1 SGHVS, CDR2 FNYEAQ. V shed 6 bases and J shed 2 bases, with 14 bases lying between them. CDR3 in DNA: TGTGCCAGCAGGACCGGGACGGAAGCCTACGAGCAGTACTTC. Encoded protein: CASRTGTEAYEQYF.

The gene calls are TRBV20-1 and TRBJ2-7; D may be TRBD2 (6 bases). V was trimmed by 6 bases and J by 2 bases, leaving 20 bases between them. Germline values: CDR1 DFQATT, CDR2 SNEGSKA (reference sequence). The CDR3 has 15 amino acids. CDR3 coding DNA: TGCAGTGCAAGTCTAGTGGGCCGGGGGACCTACGAGCAGTACTTC. Protein: CSASLVGRGTYEQYF.

This clonotype was recorded at least ten times. The chain uses TRBV20-1 and TRBJ2-1, with 9 nucleotides matching TRBD2. From germline, CDR1 is DFQATT and CDR2 SNEGSKA (reference sequence). The CDR3 has 15 amino acids. After removal of 0 bases from V and 7 bases from J, the junction contained 7 bases not matched to a gene. This chain's CDR3 is CSARDPLAGVNEQFF. CDR3 coding DNA: TGCAGTGCTAGAGACCCCTTAGCGGGAGTAAATGAGCAGTTCTTC.

This clonotype was seen ten or more times. J is TRBJ1-1 and V is TRBV4-3; TRBD1 might be the D (5 bases). From germline, CDR1 is LGHNA and CDR2 YSLEER. V lost 0 bases to trimming and J lost 11 bases, with 16 bases between them. The CDR3 is 14 amino acids. CDR3 bases: TGCGCCAGCAGCCAAGATAATACGCGGGACTATGCTTTCTTT. This sequence encodes CASSQDNTRDYAFF.

This clonotype was detected many times. J is TRBJ2-2 and V is TRBV29-1; weak D call: TRBD2 (5 bases). CDR1 is SQVTM and CDR2 is ANQGSEA in the germline V gene. This CDR3 has 13 residues. The ends were cut back, 0 bases at V and 6 bases at J, with 8 bases in the middle. CDR3 loop: CSVEDGGPGELFF. Written as DNA, the CDR3 is TGCAGCGTTGAAGATGGAGGCCCCGGGGAGCTGTTTTTT.

This clonotype showed up many times. V usage is TRBV12-3 or TRBV12-4 and J usage is TRBJ1-2, with 7 bases lining up with TRBD1. The CDR3 is 15 residues long. V dropped 7 bases and J dropped 5; count of bases not matched to a gene: 13. CDR3: CASTPQGPTLYGYTF. The CDR3 DNA reads as TGTGCCAGCACCCCACAGGGGCCGACCCTATATGGCTACACCTTC.

This clonotype was picked up a small number of times. This chain joins TRBV20-1 and TRBJ2-4, with a weak D call TRBD2 (6 bases). This CDR3 is 14 amino acids long. V shed 0 bases and J shed 3 bases, with 9 bases lying between them. CDR1 is DFQATT, CDR2 SNEGSKA, per germline (reference sequence). CDR3 sequence reads: CSARDGGYKNIQYF. The CDR3 DNA follows: TGCAGTGCTAGAGATGGGGGGTACAAAAACATTCAGTACTTC.

This clonotype has a count of ten or more. The CDR3 nucleotides read TGTGCCAGCAGTTTAGGAGCGGGGGGAGATACGCAGTATTTT. This gives the protein CASSLGAGGDTQYF. The chain employs TRBV12-3 or TRBV12-4 and TRBJ2-3; 9 nucleotides agree with TRBD2. V lost 1 base to trimming and J lost 5 bases; unmatched junction nucleotides: 1. The length of the CDR3 is 14 residues.

The rearrangement uses TRBV19 and TRBJ2-1; 7 positions agree with TRBD2. V lost 2 bases, J lost 4 bases, and 8 bases stayed unmatched. This CDR3 spans 16 amino acids. Germline CDR1 LNHDA, CDR2 SQIVND (reference sequence). The CDR3 bases are TGTGCCAGTAGTATACACGCTAGCGGAACTTACAATGAGCAGTTCTTC. Protein: CASSIHASGTYNEQFF.

This clonotype was counted ten times or more. As DNA, the CDR3 is TGTGCCAGTAGGTCTATAGATACCGAGCAGTACTTC. Encoded protein: CASRSIDTEQYF. The chain has TRBV12-3 or TRBV12-4 and TRBJ2-7, with D unclear. CDR3 length: 12 amino acids. Trimming left V 9 bases short and J 6 bases short, with 15 bases between.

This clonotype has a count of ten or more. This chain joins TRBV5-4 and TRBJ2-1; unclear D gene. The V end was cut by 0 bases, the J end by 3 bases, with 1 base between. The germline V gene encodes CDR1 SGHNT and CDR2 YYREEE (reference sequence). The CDR3 is 12 residues long. The CDR3 protein is CASSLDYNEQFF. The CDR3 bases are TGTGCCAGCAGCTTGGACTACAATGAGCAGTTCTTC.

This clonotype was counted between two and nine times. The CDR3 spells CASSFGGTGEDYEQYF. The CDR3 DNA reads as TGTGCCAGCAGCTTCGGGGGGACAGGGGAGGACTACGAGCAGTACTTC. The chain employs TRBV7-9 and TRBJ2-7; TRBD1 aligns across 10 bases. This CDR3 region has 16 residues. The V segment lost 3 bases and the J segment 3 bases; nucleotides outside the gene matches: 8. Germline V lookup: CDR1 SEHNR, CDR2 FQNEAQ (reference sequence).

This chain joins TRBV11-2 and TRBJ1-5, with D unresolved. Germline CDR1 is SGHAT and CDR2 is FQNNGV. There are 15 residues in the CDR3. Deletions cut 1 base from V and 6 bases from J, with 13 bases between. CDR3 DNA: TGTGCCAGCAGCTTAGCCGGAACGGGAGGTCAGCCCCAGCATTTT. It is translated as CASSLAGTGGQPQHF.

This clonotype was recorded many times. The J gene is TRBJ1-2, the V gene TRBV4-2; TRBD1 matches at 8 bases. Germline trimming cut 4 bases from V and 8 bases from J; bases unmatched to any gene: 15. The CDR3 loop spans 16 amino acids. CDR1 is LGHNA, CDR2 YNFKEQ, per germline. CDR3 residues: CASSPLRDRPPDGYTF. Written as DNA, the CDR3 is TGTGCCAGCAGCCCGTTGCGGGACAGGCCACCGGACGGCTACACCTTC.

This clonotype was counted between two and nine times. V usage is TRBV5-6 and J usage is TRBJ2-7, with D unresolved. V gave up 0 bases and J gave up 4 bases, with 14 bases separating them. In germline, CDR1 is SGHDT, CDR2 YYEEEE. The CDR3 has 15 residues. The CDR3 sequence is CASSLEPRPRYEQYF. In DNA, the CDR3 is TGTGCCAGCAGCTTGGAACCTAGGCCAAGGTACGAGCAGTACTTC.

This clonotype was counted at least ten times. DNA of the CDR3: TGTGCCAGCAGCTTAGGTGGGGTCACTGAAGCTTTCTTT. Encoded protein: CASSLGGVTEAFF. The rearrangement links TRBV7-2 to TRBJ1-1, with D unclear. Germline values: CDR1 SGHTA, CDR2 FQGNSA. CDR3 length equals 13 residues. Trimming removed 1 base at V and 4 bases at J, with 7 bases between.

This clonotype was seen a few times. The rearrangement joins TRBV2 to TRBJ2-1; TRBD2 agrees at 8 bases. Germline loops: CDR1 SNHLY, CDR2 FYNNEI. CDR3 length equals 14 residues. V shed 6 bases, J shed 6 bases, and the junction held 7 bases outside the gene matches. In nucleotides, the CDR3 is TGTGCCAGCAGACTCGGCCTAGCGGGCAATGAGCAGTTCTTC. It is translated as CASRLGLAGNEQFF.

This clonotype was seen ten or more times. This chain connects TRBV15 to TRBJ2-5; D unclear. The CDR3 totals 13 residues. Germline CDR1 LNHNV, CDR2 YYDKDF (reference sequence). V lost 1 base, J lost 5 bases, and 8 bases lay in between. CDR3 in amino acids: CATSRGWMETQYF. CDR3 nucleotide sequence: TGTGCCACCAGCAGAGGCTGGATGGAGACCCAGTACTTC.